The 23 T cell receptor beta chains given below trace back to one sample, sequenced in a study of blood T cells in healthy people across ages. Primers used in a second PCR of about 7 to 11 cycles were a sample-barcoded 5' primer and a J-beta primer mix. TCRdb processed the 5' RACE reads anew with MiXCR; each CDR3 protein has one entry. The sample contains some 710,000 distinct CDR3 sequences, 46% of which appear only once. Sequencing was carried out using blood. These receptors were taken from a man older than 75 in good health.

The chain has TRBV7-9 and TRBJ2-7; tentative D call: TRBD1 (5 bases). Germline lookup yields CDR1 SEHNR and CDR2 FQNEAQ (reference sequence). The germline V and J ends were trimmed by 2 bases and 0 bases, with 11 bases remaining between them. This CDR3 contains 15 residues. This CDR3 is CASSLRAGHSYEQYF. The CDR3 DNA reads TGTGCCAGCAGCTTAAGGGCAGGACACTCCTACGAGCAGTACTTC.

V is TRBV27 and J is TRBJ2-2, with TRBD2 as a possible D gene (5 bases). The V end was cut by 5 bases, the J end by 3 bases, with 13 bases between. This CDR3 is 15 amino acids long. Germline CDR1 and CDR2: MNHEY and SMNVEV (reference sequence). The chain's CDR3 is CASSKEGLDTGELFF. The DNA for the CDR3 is TGTGCCAGCAGTAAAGAGGGCCTCGACACCGGGGAGCTGTTTTTT.

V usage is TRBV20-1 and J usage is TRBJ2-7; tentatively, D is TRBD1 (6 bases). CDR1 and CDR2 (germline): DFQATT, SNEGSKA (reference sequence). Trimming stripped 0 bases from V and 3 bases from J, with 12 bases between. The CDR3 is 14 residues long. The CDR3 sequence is CSARDPGQNYEQYF. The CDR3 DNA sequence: TGCAGTGCTAGAGATCCAGGACAGAACTACGAGCAGTACTTC.

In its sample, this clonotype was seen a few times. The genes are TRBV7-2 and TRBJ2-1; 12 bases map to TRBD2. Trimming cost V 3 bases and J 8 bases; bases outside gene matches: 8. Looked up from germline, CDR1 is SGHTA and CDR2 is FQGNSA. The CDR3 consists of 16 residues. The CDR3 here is CASSFLLAGGLDEQFF. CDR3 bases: TGTGCCAGCAGCTTCCTACTAGCGGGAGGATTGGATGAGCAGTTCTTC.

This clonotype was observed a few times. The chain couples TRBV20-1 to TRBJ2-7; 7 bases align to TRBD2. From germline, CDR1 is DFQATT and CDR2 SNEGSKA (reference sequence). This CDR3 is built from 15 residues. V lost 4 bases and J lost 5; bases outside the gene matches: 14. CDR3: CSATYYGGLRNEQYF. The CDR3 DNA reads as TGCAGTGCTACCTACTACGGGGGGTTGAGGAACGAGCAGTACTTC.

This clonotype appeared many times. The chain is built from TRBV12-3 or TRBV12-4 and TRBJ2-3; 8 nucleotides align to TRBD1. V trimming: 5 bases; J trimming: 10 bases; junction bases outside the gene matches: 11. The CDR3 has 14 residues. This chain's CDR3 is CASSPGGAYNPQYF. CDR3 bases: TGTGCCAGCAGTCCAGGGGGCGCCTACAACCCGCAGTATTTT.

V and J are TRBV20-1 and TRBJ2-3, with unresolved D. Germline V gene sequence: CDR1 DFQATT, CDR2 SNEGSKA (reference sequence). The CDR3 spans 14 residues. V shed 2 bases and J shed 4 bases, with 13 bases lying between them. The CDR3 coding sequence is TGCAGTGCTAGATTAGGAGCTAGGGCAGATACGCAGTATTTT. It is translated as CSARLGARADTQYF.

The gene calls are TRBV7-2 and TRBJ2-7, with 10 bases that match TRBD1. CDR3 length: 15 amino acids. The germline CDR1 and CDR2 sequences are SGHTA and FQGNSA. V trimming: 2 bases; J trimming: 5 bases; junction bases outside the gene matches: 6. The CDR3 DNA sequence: TGTGCCAGCAGCTTATCGGGACAGGGGTTCGACGAGCAGTACTTC. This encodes CASSLSGQGFDEQYF.

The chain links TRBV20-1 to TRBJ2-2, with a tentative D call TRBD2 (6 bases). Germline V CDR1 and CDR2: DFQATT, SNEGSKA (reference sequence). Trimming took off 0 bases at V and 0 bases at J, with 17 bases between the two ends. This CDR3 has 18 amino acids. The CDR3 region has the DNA TGCAGTGCTAGAGATCCAGCCCTAGCGACCGCGAACACCGGGGAGCTGTTTTTT. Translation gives CSARDPALATANTGELFF.

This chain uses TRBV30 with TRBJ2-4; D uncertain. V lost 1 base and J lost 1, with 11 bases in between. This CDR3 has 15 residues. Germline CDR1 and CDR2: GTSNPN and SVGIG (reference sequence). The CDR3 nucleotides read TGTGCCTGGAGTGGAGGAAGGCTCGCCAAAAACATTCAGTACTTC. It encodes CAWSGGRLAKNIQYF.

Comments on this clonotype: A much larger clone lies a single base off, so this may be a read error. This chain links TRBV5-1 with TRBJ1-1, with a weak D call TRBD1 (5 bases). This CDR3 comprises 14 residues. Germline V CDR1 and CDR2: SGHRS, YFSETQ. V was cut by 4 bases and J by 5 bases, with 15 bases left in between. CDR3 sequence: CASSGSLRGTEAFF. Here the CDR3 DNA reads TGCGCCAGCAGCGGGAGTTTGAGGGGTACTGAAGCTTTCTTT.

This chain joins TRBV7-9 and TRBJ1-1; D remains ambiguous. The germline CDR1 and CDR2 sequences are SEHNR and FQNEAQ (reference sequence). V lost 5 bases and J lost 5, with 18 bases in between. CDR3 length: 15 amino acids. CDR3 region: CASSAGNSLRTEAFF. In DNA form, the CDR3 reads TGTGCCAGCAGCGCCGGGAACAGCCTAAGGACTGAAGCTTTCTTT.

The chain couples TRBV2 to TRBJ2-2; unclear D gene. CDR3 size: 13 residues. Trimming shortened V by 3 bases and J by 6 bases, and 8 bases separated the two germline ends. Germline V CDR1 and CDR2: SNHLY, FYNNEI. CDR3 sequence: CASSELVSGELFF. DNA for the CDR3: TGTGCCAGCAGTGAGTTAGTATCCGGGGAGCTGTTTTTT.

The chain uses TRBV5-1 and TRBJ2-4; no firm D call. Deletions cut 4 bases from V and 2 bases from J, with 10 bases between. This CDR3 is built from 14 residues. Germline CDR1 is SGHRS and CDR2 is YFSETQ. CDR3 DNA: TGCGCCAGCAGCCCGTTGACAACCAAAAACATTCAGTACTTC. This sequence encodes CASSPLTTKNIQYF.

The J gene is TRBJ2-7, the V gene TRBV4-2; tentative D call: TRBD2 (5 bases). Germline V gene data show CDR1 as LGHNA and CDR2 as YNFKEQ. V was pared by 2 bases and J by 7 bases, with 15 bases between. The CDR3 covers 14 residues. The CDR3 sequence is CASSQFGSGNEQYF. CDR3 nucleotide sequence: TGTGCCAGCAGCCAATTTGGGAGCGGCAATGAGCAGTACTTC.

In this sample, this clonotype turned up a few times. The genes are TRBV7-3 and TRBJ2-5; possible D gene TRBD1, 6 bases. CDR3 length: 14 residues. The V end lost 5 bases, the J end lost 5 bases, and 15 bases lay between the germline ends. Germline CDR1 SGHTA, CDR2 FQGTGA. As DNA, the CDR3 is TGTGCCAGCAGCCTGCTCGGGACATTTGAGACCCAGTACTTC. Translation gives CASSLLGTFETQYF.

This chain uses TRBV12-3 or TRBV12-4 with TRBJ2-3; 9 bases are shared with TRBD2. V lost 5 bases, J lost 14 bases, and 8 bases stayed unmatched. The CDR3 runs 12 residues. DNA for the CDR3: TGTGCCAGCAGTGCTCTAGCGGGGACCCTGTATTTT. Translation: CASSALAGTLYF.

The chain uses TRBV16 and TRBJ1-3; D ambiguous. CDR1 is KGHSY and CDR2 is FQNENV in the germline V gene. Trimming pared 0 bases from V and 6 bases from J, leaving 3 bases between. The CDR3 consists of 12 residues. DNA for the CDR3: TGTGCCAGCAGCCAATCGGTAAACACCATATATTTT. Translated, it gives CASSQSVNTIYF.

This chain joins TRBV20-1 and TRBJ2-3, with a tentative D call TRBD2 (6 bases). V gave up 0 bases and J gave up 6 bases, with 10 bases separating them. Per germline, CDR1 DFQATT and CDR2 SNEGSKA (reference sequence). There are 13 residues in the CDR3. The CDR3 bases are TGCAGTGCTAGAGACTCAGGGAGGGATACGCAGTATTTT. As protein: CSARDSGRDTQYF.

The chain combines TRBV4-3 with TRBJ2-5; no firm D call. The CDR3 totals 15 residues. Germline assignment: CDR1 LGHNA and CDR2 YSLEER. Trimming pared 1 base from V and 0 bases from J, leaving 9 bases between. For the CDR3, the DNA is TGCGCCAGCAGCCAAGGAGACTTGTACCAAGAGACCCAGTACTTC. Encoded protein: CASSQGDLYQETQYF.

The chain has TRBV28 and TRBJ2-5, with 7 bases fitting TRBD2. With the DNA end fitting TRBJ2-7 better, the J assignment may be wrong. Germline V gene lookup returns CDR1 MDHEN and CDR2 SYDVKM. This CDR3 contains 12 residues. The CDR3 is CASSFSGGEQYF. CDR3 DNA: TGTGCCAGCAGTTTTTCGGGGGGCGAGCAGTACTTC.

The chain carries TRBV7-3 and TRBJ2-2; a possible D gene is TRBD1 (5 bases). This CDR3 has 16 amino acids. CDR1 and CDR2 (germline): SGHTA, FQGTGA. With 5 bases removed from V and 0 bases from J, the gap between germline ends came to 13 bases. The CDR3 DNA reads TGTGCCAGCAGCCTCGGACATGCCGCGAACACCGGGGAGCTGTTTTTT. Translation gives CASSLGHAANTGELFF.

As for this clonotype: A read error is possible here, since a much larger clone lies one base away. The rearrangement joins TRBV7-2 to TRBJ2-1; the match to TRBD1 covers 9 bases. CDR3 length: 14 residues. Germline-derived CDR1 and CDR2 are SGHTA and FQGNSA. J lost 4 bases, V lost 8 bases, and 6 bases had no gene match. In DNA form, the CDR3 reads TGTACCAGCCGCACAGGGGGCGTTTACAATGAGCAGTTCTTC. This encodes CTSRTGGVYNEQFF.